This T cell receptor (beta chain) is drawn from a study of T cells in Graves' hyperthyroidism and ophthalmopathy. Germline CDR1 and CDR2: SGHRS and YFSETQ. This CDR3 is 17 amino acids long. About this clonotype itself: Since a much larger clone is just one base distant, this may be a read error.

RNA transcripts were the template for amplifying TCR beta CDR3 regions. Researchers ran a first-round RT-PCR on the TCR CDR3 using the HTBI primer set. TCRdb called the multiplex PCR reads again in MiXCR, with one record for every CDR3 protein. The sample contains roughly 350,000 distinct CDR3 sequences, 14% of which appear only once. Researchers defined stable Graves' hyperthyroidism as no ophthalmopathy progression within 18 months. Uncontrolled infection, other autoimmune disease, pregnancy or lactation disqualified patients from enrolment. Orbital computed tomography and thyroid ultrasound, together with serum TRAb and thyroxine and clinical symptoms, were used for diagnoses.

The receptor was derived from a woman aged 25 to 45 with Graves' hyperthyroidism. The gene calls are TRBV5-1 and TRBJ1-5; D perhaps matches TRBD1 (5 bases). Input material: blood. The CDR3 coding sequence is TGTGCCAGCAGCGATACTCGTGGGAGAGGGACTAATCAGCCCCAGCATTTT. Its translation: CASSDTRGRGTNQPQHF. Full variable domain (missing parts from reference TRBV5-1 and TRBJ1-5): KAGVTQTPRYLIKTRGQQVTLSCSPISGHRSVSWYQQTPGQGLQFLFEYFSETQRNKGNFPGRFSGRQFSNSRSEMNVSTLELGDSALYLCASSDTRGRGTNQPQHFGDGTRLSIL.